Listed below are T cell receptor beta chains from one sample, sequenced in a study of human T cells and chemical hapten exposure. TCRdb re-called the RACE reads with MiXCR, one entry per CDR3 protein. The sample has about 400,000 distinct CDR3 sequences, nearly 6.5% seen once. This material consisted of whole blood, taken in connection with sensitization to the hapten diphenylcyclopropenone (DPC). The receptors here all came from a young woman with alopecia areata. Some clones in this sample may be carry-over from other donors' samples. Both conserved end residues are trimmed from each CDR3. D genes are given only for firm matches. Size tells how often a clone was seen (once, few, many) or the class of an expanded clone, and some rows leave it out.

v_call	clone_size	d_call	j_call	cdr3_aa
TRBV20-1	.	.	TRBJ2-1	SAQPGAARSYNEQF
TRBV9	.	.	TRBJ1-1	ASRRGLESPEAF
TRBV12-3/TRBV12-4	many	.	TRBJ1-1	ASSLARNTEAF
TRBV23-1	many	.	TRBJ1-5	ASSQSGRFARSSQPQH
TRBV5-4	many	.	TRBJ1-1	ASSPVNSEAF
TRBV9	few	.	TRBJ2-1	ASSVGATSHEQF
TRBV11-3	many	.	TRBJ2-2	ASSPYEGWTGELF
TRBV6-5	many	TRBD1	TRBJ1-2	ASRSGGPNYGYT
TRBV6-2/TRBV6-3	.	.	TRBJ1-1	ASSWAHTEAF
TRBV12-3/TRBV12-4	many	.	TRBJ1-6	ASSSQAGTNSPLH
TRBV14	.	.	TRBJ2-2	ASSQDWQEKSDTGELF
TRBV14	few	.	TRBJ2-7	ASSQVSGTGGYEQY
TRBV24-1	many	.	TRBJ1-5	ATSDFLRGWETQPQH
TRBV5-4	many	.	TRBJ2-1	ASSFPGADEQF
TRBV18	.	.	TRBJ2-3	ASSPEGRGHTDTQY